The source of this T cell receptor beta chain is a study of identical twins. cDNA carried unique molecular identifiers, and a universal primer site was added by template switching. TCRdb itself ran the 5' RACE reads through MiXCR, one entry per CDR3 protein. The sample contains about 190,000 distinct CDR3 sequences, more than 15% of which appear only once. Worth noting for this clonotype: What it recognizes is unknown.

The CDR3 length is 12 residues. The V end was cut by 1 base, the J end by 7 bases, with 5 bases between. Germline V gene sequence: CDR1 MNHEY, CDR2 SVGEGT. Findings and caveats of the study: Low generation-probability sequences were in excess among twin-shared out-of-frame alpha sequences. Insertion counts were lower in abundant cord blood beta clonotypes, a trend that memory repertoires did not show.

A further study also used this sample, focusing on T cells expressing NK-cell markers. From that paper: Six of the donors carried dominant NKG2C+ clonotypes that took up 1.0-7.0% of their CD8+ T cells.

The sample was CD8+ T cells sorted from blood. The rearrangement uses TRBV6-2 or TRBV6-3 and TRBJ2-1, with a weak D call TRBD2 (5 bases). The receptor was isolated from a young woman in good health. The CDR3 nucleotides read TGTGCCAGCAGTTACTGGGAGAATGAGCAGTTCTTC. Translated, it gives CASSYWENEQFF.